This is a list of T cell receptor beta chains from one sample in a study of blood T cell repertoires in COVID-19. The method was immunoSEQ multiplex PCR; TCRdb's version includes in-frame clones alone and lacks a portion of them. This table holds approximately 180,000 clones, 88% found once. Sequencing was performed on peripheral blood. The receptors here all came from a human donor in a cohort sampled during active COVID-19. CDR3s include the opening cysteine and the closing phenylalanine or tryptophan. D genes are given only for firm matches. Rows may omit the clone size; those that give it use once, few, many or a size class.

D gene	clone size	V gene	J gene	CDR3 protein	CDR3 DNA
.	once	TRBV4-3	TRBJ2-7	CASSQGWGGWDEQYF	TGCGCCAGCAGCCAAGGATGGGGCGGCTGGGACGAGCAGTACTTC
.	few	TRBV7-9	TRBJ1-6	CASSLGSDNSPLHF	TGTGCCAGCAGCTTAGGGTCAGATAATTCACCCCTCCACTTT
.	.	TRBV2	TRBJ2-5	CASKLTTVRQEAQYF	TGTGCCAGCAAGTTAACGACAGTCCGCCAAGAGGCCCAGTACTTC
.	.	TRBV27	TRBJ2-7	CASSFAESSYEQYF	TGTGCCAGCAGTTTCGCGGAATCATCCTACGAGCAGTACTTC
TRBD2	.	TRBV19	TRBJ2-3	CASSIGTSGRGDTQYF	TGTGCCAGTAGTATAGGTACTAGCGGGAGAGGTGATACGCAGTATTTT
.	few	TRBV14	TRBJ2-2	CASSLSSVFLTGELFF	TGTGCCAGCAGCCTTTCTAGCGTTTTCTTGACCGGGGAGCTGTTTTTT
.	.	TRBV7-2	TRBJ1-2	CASSFTSAGGYYGYTF	TGTGCCAGCAGCTTTACCAGCGCCGGAGGGTACTATGGCTACACCTTC
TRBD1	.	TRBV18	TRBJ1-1	CASSLDRGRPEAFF	TGTGCCAGCTCACTCGACAGGGGGCGACCTGAAGCTTTCTTT
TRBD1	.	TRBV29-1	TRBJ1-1	CSVGRQGARNTEAFF	TGCAGCGTGGGGAGACAGGGGGCCAGGAACACTGAAGCTTTCTTT
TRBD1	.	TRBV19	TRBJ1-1	CASSQDRARTEAFF	TGTGCCAGTAGCCAAGACAGGGCTCGAACTGAAGCTTTCTTT
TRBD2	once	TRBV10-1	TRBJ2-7	CASSDGGRPSEQYF	TGCGCCAGCAGTGATGGCGGGAGGCCCAGCGAGCAGTACTTC
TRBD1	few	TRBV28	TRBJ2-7	CASSINRGEQYF	TGTGCCAGCAGTATCAACAGGGGCGAGCAGTACTTC
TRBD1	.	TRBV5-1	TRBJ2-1	CASSLDRGYNEQFF	TGCGCCAGCAGCTTGGACAGGGGATACAATGAGCAGTTCTTC
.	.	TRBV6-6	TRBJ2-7	CASRPLADHYEQYF	TGTGCCAGCAGACCTTTAGCGGACCACTACGAGCAGTACTTC
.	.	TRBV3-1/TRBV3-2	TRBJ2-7	CASSHRTGTRVAYEQYF	TGTGCCAGCAGCCACCGAACCGGGACACGGGTTGCCTACGAGCAGTACTTC
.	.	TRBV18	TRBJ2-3	CASSPPRGGGLEDTQYF	TGTGCCAGCTCACCACCGAGAGGTGGAGGGCTAGAAGATACGCAGTATTTT
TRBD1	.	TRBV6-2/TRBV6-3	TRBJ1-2	CASSYSGTGSSYGYTF	TGTGCCAGCAGTTACTCGGGGACAGGCTCATCCTATGGCTACACCTTC
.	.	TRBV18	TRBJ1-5	CASSPQGISNQPQHF	TGTGCCAGCTCACCACAGGGGATAAGCAATCAGCCCCAGCATTTT
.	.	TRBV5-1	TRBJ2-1	CASSSRQGGTYNEQFF	TGCGCCAGCAGTTCTAGACAGGGAGGTACCTACAATGAGCAGTTCTTC
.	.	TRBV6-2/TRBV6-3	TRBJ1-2	CASSYFRTATYGYTF	TGTGCCAGCAGTTACTTCCGGACAGCAACCTATGGCTACACCTTC
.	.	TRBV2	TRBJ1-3	CASRQEGRAGNTIYF	TGTGCCAGCAGGCAGGAAGGGCGGGCTGGAAACACCATATATTTT
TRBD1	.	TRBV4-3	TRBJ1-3	CASSPQPPGVRGPGNTIYF	TGCGCCAGCAGCCCCCAGCCACCCGGAGTCAGGGGGCCTGGAAACACCATATATTTT
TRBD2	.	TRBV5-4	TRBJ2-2	CASSPGSGRGTGELFF	TGTGCCAGCAGCCCGGGATCCGGGAGGGGTACCGGGGAGCTGTTTTTT
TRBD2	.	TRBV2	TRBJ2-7	CASMNIAGLTYEQYF	TGTGCCAGCATGAATATAGCGGGTTTAACCTACGAGCAGTACTTC
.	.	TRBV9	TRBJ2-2	CASSVEGSRAGELFF	TGTGCCAGCAGCGTAGAAGGGAGCCGGGCCGGGGAGCTGTTTTTT
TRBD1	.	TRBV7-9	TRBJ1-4	CASRDRLSTNEKLFF	TGTGCCAGCAGGGACAGGCTATCAACTAATGAAAAACTGTTTTTT
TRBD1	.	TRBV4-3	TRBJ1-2	CASSQDLYDRANGYTF	TGCGCCAGCAGCCAAGATCTTTACGACAGGGCTAATGGCTACACCTTC
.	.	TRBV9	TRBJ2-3	CASSVRDLASRSADTQYF	TGTGCCAGCAGCGTAAGGGATCTTGCTAGCAGGTCAGCAGATACGCAGTATTTT
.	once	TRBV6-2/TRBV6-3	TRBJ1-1	CASSRGHTEAFF	TGTGCCAGCAGCAGGGGTCACACTGAAGCTTTCTTT
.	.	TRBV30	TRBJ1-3	CAWSVTPGTLRAGNTIYF	TGTGCCTGGAGTGTAACGCCGGGAACACTCCGGGCTGGAAACACCATATATTTT
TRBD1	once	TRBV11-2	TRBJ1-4	CASSLKGTGVREKLFF	TGTGCCAGCAGCTTAAAGGGGACAGGGGTACGGGAAAAACTGTTTTTT
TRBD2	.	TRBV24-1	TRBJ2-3	CATSSTSGKTDTQYF	TGTGCCACCAGCTCCACTAGCGGGAAAACAGATACGCAGTATTTT
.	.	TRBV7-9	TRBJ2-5	CASSLVAVETQYF	TGTGCCAGCAGCTTAGTAGCAGTAGAGACCCAGTACTTC
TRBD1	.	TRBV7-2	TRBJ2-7	CASSPMVGTGSYEQYF	TGTGCCAGCAGCCCCATGGTCGGGACAGGGTCCTACGAGCAGTACTTC
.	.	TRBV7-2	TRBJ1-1	CASSLKQGAEAFF	TGTGCCAGCAGCTTAAAACAGGGTGCTGAAGCTTTCTTT
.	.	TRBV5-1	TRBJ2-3	CASRLQESDTQYF	TGCGCCAGCAGACTACAGGAGTCAGATACGCAGTATTTT
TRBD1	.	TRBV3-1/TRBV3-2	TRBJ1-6	CASSQERGQGLHF	TGTGCCAGCAGCCAAGAACGGGGACAGGGCCTGCACTTT
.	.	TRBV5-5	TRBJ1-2	CASSLARGYGYTF	TGTGCCAGCAGCCTGGCGCGCGGCTATGGCTACACCTTC
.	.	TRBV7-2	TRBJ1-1	CASSWEGHQNTEAFF	TGTGCCAGCAGCTGGGAGGGACACCAGAACACTGAAGCTTTCTTT
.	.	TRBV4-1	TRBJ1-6	CASSQEGLYNSPLHF	TGCGCCAGCAGCCAAGAGGGCCTATATAATTCACCCCTCCACTTT
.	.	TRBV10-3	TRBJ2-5	CAISDSSSRETQYF	TGTGCCATCAGTGACAGCTCTAGCCGAGAGACCCAGTACTTC
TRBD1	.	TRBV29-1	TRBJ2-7	CSFGQGPYEQYF	TGCAGCTTTGGACAGGGTCCATACGAGCAGTACTTC
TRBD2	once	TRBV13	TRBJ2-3	CASSRGLAGTTSTDTQYF	TGTGCCAGCAGCCGCGGACTAGCGGGGACCACGAGCACAGATACGCAGTATTTT
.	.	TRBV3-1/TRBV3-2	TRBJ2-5	CASSRSGIGETQYF	TGTGCCAGCAGCCGTTCAGGGATTGGGGAGACCCAGTACTTC
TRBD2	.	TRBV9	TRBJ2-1	CASSVDGTSSYNEQFF	TGTGCCAGCAGCGTAGATGGGACTAGCTCCTACAATGAGCAGTTCTTC
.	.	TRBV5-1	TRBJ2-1	CASSFVFNEQFF	TGCGCCAGCAGCTTCGTTTTCAATGAGCAGTTCTTC
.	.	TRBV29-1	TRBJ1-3	CSVASGAGNTIYF	TGCAGCGTCGCCTCAGGGGCCGGAAACACCATATATTTT
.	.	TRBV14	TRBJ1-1	CASSQVPLSEAFF	TGTGCCAGCAGCCAAGTTCCCTTATCGGAAGCTTTCTTT
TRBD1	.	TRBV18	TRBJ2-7	CASSPRTGGDEQYF	TGTGCCAGCTCACCCCGGACAGGGGGGGACGAGCAGTACTTC
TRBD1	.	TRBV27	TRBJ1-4	CASSLSQVWGQGHSSEKLFF	TGTGCCAGCAGTTTATCGCAGGTGTGGGGACAGGGGCACTCAAGTGAAAAACTGTTTTTT
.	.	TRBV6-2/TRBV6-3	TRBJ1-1	CASSYRADTEAFF	TGTGCCAGCAGTTACCGAGCTGACACTGAAGCTTTCTTT
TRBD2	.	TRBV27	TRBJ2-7	CASNLTPSGTGYEQYF	TGTGCCAGCAACTTAACCCCCAGCGGGACTGGCTACGAGCAGTACTTC